Listed here is a single T cell receptor (beta chain). The antigen is not known. The method was immunoSEQ multiplex PCR; TCRdb's version includes in-frame clones alone and lacks a portion of them. The repertoire has around 29,000 clones, 55% to 70% of them found once; the top ten carry roughly half. This entry is derived from a study of cytotoxic CD8 clonotypes in ibrutinib-treated CLL. Study overall: Following treatment for a median roughly 13 months, range 6 to 36, response samples were then taken. Study-level findings and limits: Sample timing was unmatched between remission and later-progressing patients; lymph nodes unstudied.

With 5 bases clipped from V and 4 bases from J, the junction kept 7 bases outside the gene matches. Germline V gives CDR1 SGHVS, CDR2 FQNEAQ. The CDR3 is made up of 16 amino acids. Source: PBMCs, taken after 24 months of ibrutinib treatment. This chain connects TRBV7-8 to TRBJ2-7, with 14 bases identical to TRBD2. This receptor was identified in a human donor with chronic lymphocytic leukemia. The CDR3 reads CASSVGTSGGRYEQYF. DNA of the CDR3: TGTGCCAGCAGCGTAGGGACTAGCGGGGGACGTTACGAGCAGTACTTC. Looking up the rest from reference TRBV7-8 and TRBJ2-7 gives the full variable domain: GAGVSQSPRYKVAKRGQDVALRCDPISGHVSLFWYQQALGQGPEFLTYFQNEAQLDKSGLPSDRFFAERPEGSVSTLKIQRTQQEDSAVYLCASSVGTSGGRYEQYFGPGTRLTVT.